Given below is one T cell receptor beta chain in context. Antigen: not known. The data are from a study of T cell responses to AZD1222 COVID-19 vaccine. Study in general: Second-dose recipients at about 4 or about 12 weeks were treated as one pooled group. Study conclusions and caveats: CD4 TCRs covered the whole spike, strongest at regions 160-218 and 743-854. Spike-specific TCR breadth and depth both grew after two AZD1222 doses.

Clones were read by immunoSEQ multiplex PCR, and TCRdb kept only the in-frame ones, dropping some. The data show some 120,000 clones, with approximately 93% seen just once and 3.1% held by the top ten. CDR1 SGHVS and CDR2 FQNEAQ come from the germline V gene. The CDR3 sequence is 15 residues long. With V trimmed by 5 bases and J by 2 bases, 5 bases remained unmatched. The sequenced sample was peripheral blood, obtained on day 0 of AZD1222 vaccination. The chain recombines TRBV7-8 with TRBJ2-2; 7 nucleotides align to TRBD1. The sequence derives from an adult in good health. CDR3 residues: CASSPRDRNTGELFF. CDR3 in DNA: TGTGCCAGCAGCCCCCGGGACAGAAACACCGGGGAGCTGTTTTTT.